Listed here are 28 T cell receptor beta chains from one sample, sequenced in a study of Ad26.COV2.S vaccination and SARS-CoV-2 variants (dated by TCRdb to about 2021). The treatment or condition label corresponds to: some 19 received Ad26.COV2.S at low or high dose, single or two shots; about 5 received placebo; per-sample allocation not given. Repertoires of vaccine and placebo recipients were sequenced from samples collected on day 63 after the first injection. Library construction relied on the immunoSEQ multiplex PCR assay. Here the immuneACCESS table is served through TCRdb, limited to in-frame sequences with V and J called. Missing clones are a known gap in these copies; in checked studies unresolved V genes cover under half, and the rest lacks a known reason. The sample has roughly 700,000 clones on record, 89% of them singletons. Approximately 1.5% of the sample goes to the ten largest clones.

This specimen was peripheral blood, taken in a trial of Ad26.COV2.S vaccine versus placebo. The receptors here all came from a person aged 18-65 years who received the Ad26.COV2.S COVID-19 vaccine or a placebo.

In the case of this clone: Other DNA sequences of this sample code for an identical CDR3. The chain links TRBV12-3 or TRBV12-4 to TRBJ1-2; 7 nucleotides match TRBD1. This CDR3 spans 13 amino acids. The J segment lost 6 bases and the V segment lost 5 bases, leaving 6 bases of the junction unmatched. Here the CDR3 DNA reads TGTGCCAGCAGTCCCCGACAGGGAAATGGCTACACCTTC. Translating gives CASSPRQGNGYTF.

The chain's CDR3 is CASSYAPPGNTIYF. The DNA for the CDR3 is TGTGCCAGCAGTTACGCTCCTCCTGGAAACACCATATATTTT. The V call is TRBV6-2 or TRBV6-3, the J call TRBJ1-3; D is unresolved. The CDR3 is made up of 14 amino acids. The germline V gene encodes CDR1 MNHEY and CDR2 SVGEGT. Trimming removed 2 bases at V and 2 bases at J, with 7 bases between.

The chain has TRBV9 and TRBJ2-3; 10 bases line up with TRBD2. The CDR3 has 19 residues. V gave up 0 bases and J gave up 2 bases; unmatched junction bases: 12. CDR1 SGDLS and CDR2 YYNGEE come from the germline V gene. The CDR3: CASSVAVSSGSFFTDTQYF. The CDR3 nucleotides read TGTGCCAGCAGCGTAGCGGTGTCTAGCGGGAGTTTTTTCACAGATACGCAGTATTTT.

J is TRBJ1-1 and V is TRBV3-1 (or the pseudogene TRBV3-2); D call uncertain. The germline V gene has CDR1 LGHDT and CDR2 YNNKEL (reference sequence). V was pared by 1 base and J by 7 bases, with 7 bases between. The CDR3 has 12 amino acids. The CDR3 bases are TGTGCCAGCAGCCAAGTAAGGAGTGAAGCTTTCTTT. This gives the protein CASSQVRSEAFF.

The J gene is TRBJ2-2, the V gene TRBV5-1; TRBD1 aligns across 8 bases. Germline V gene data show CDR1 as SGHRS and CDR2 as YFSETQ. The CDR3 is made up of 16 amino acids. The V segment lost 0 bases and the J segment 2 bases; nucleotides outside the gene matches: 3. The CDR3 coding sequence is TGCGCCAGCAGCTTGGCGGACAGGGTTAACACCGGGGAGCTGTTTTTT. As protein: CASSLADRVNTGELFF.

V and J are TRBV29-1 and TRBJ2-7; D not resolved. The germline V gene has CDR1 SQVTM and CDR2 ANQGSEA. Trimming removed 4 bases at V and 4 bases at J, with 8 bases between. The CDR3 extends over 11 amino acids. For the CDR3, the DNA is TGCAGCGTTGTGTCACGATACGAGCAGTACTTC. Protein sequence: CSVVSRYEQYF.

The chain has TRBV12-3 or TRBV12-4 and TRBJ1-4; no definite D call. The CDR3 loop spans 13 amino acids. V was pared by 7 bases and J by 8 bases, with 14 bases between. CDR3 sequence: CASTLPVREKLFF. The CDR3 DNA sequence: TGTGCCAGCACCCTCCCGGTTCGGGAAAAACTGTTTTTT.

The rearrangement links TRBV6-6 to TRBJ1-2; the D gene is possibly TRBD1 (5 bases). The CDR3 loop spans 13 amino acids. The V gene's germline CDR1 is MNHNY and CDR2 SVGAGI (reference sequence). The ends were cut back, 4 bases at V and 5 bases at J, with 11 bases in the middle. CDR3: CASSLTDFYGYTF. CDR3 nucleotides: TGTGCCAGCAGTTTGACAGATTTTTATGGCTACACCTTC.

This clone was detected only a few times. The chain has TRBV7-2 and TRBJ1-2; tentatively, D is TRBD1 (5 bases). Germline values: CDR1 SGHTA, CDR2 FQGNSA. V lost 5 bases, J lost 3 bases, and 13 bases lay in between. This CDR3 has 14 residues. DNA of the CDR3: TGTGCCAGCAGCCCCCGGGACCGCTACTATGGCTACACCTTC. Residues: CASSPRDRYYGYTF.

V is TRBV2 and J is TRBJ1-1; D not certain. There are 13 residues in the CDR3. Germline values: CDR1 SNHLY, CDR2 FYNNEI. V gave up 6 bases and J gave up 3 bases, with 11 bases separating them. CDR3 sequence reads: CASSSTGYTEAFF. In DNA, the CDR3 is TGTGCCAGCAGCTCGACGGGGTACACTGAAGCTTTCTTT.

V gene TRBV18 combines with J gene TRBJ2-1, with D unresolved. Germline CDR1 is KGHSH and CDR2 is LQKENI. Deletions cut 0 bases from V and 3 bases from J, with 6 bases between. There are 14 residues in the CDR3. The CDR3 is CASSPPADYNEQFF. The CDR3 bases are TGTGCCAGCTCACCACCCGCCGACTACAATGAGCAGTTCTTC.

This clone was seen just once. This rearrangement joins TRBV2 to TRBJ2-7, with 9 bases fitting TRBD1. The germline CDR1 and CDR2 sequences are SNHLY and FYNNEI. Trimming removed 10 bases from V and 4 bases from J; junction bases left unmatched: 23. This CDR3 has 18 residues. CDR3 nucleotide sequence: TGTGCCACCCAGGGGACAGGGAAAAATCAAAGAGCCGTATACGAGCAGTACTTC. Residues: CATQGTGKNQRAVYEQYF. The whole variable domain, filled in from reference TRBV2 and TRBJ2-7, reads EPEVTQTPSHQVTQMGQEVILRCVPISNHLYFYWYRQILGQKVEFLVSFYNNEISEKSEIFDDQFSVERPDGSNFTLKIRSTKLEDSAMYFCATQGTGKNQRAVYEQYFGPGTRLTVT.

The genes are TRBV18 and TRBJ1-5; D call uncertain. Germline loops: CDR1 KGHSH, CDR2 LQKENI. The CDR3 is made up of 14 amino acids. V shed 2 bases and J shed 2 bases, with 7 bases lying between them. The chain's CDR3 is CASSPWGGNQPQHF. CDR3 coding DNA: TGTGCCAGCTCACCATGGGGTGGCAATCAGCCCCAGCATTTT.

This sequence joins TRBV2 and TRBJ2-3; D gene unclear. The V gene lost 6 bases and the J gene lost 10 bases, with 23 bases spanning the gap. The CDR3 runs to 15 residues. Germline V CDR1 and CDR2: SNHLY, FYNNEI. The CDR3 region has the DNA TGTGCCAGCAGCGATTACGTCCCGGTAATAGTGCCGCAGTATTTT. Residues: CASSDYVPVIVPQYF.

J is TRBJ1-1 and V is TRBV28; 7 bases align to TRBD1. V gave up 5 bases and J gave up 4 bases; unmatched junction bases: 7. CDR1 and CDR2 from the germline V gene are MDHEN and SYDVKM. The CDR3 runs to 14 residues. For the CDR3, the DNA is TGTGCCAGCAGTATAACAGGGGATGGCACTGAAGCTTTCTTT. Translating it yields CASSITGDGTEAFF.

CDR3 loop: CASSPTQGETQYF. In nucleotides, the CDR3 is TGTGCCAGCTCACCCACCCAGGGGGAGACCCAGTACTTC. The chain joins TRBV18 to TRBJ2-5, with a weak D call TRBD1 (6 bases). The length of the CDR3 is 13 residues. Per germline, CDR1 KGHSH and CDR2 LQKENI. The V gene lost 3 bases and the J gene lost 5 bases, with 10 bases spanning the gap.

This chain connects TRBV7-2 to TRBJ2-5; maybe TRBD1 (7 bases). Germline V CDR1 and CDR2: SGHTA, FQGNSA. The CDR3 has 18 residues. V lost 2 bases, J lost 3 bases, and 22 bases lay in between. CDR3: CASSLFHRRGQTEETQYF. The CDR3 bases are TGTGCCAGCAGCTTATTTCATAGGCGGGGACAGACAGAAGAGACCCAGTACTTC.

The rearrangement uses TRBV10-3 and TRBJ2-5, with 14 nucleotides matching TRBD2. The germline CDR1 and CDR2 sequences are ENHRY and SYGVKD. CDR3 length: 16 residues. Losses at the gene ends were 10 bases for V and 5 bases for J; bases not matched to a gene: 12. The CDR3 loop reads CATSGLAGVGGETQYF. The CDR3 DNA follows: TGTGCCACCTCGGGACTAGCGGGAGTGGGAGGGGAGACCCAGTACTTC.

The rearrangement uses TRBV11-2 and TRBJ2-2, with D possibly called TRBD1 or TRBD2 (6 bases each). CDR1 and CDR2 from the germline V gene are SGHAT and FQNNGV. This CDR3 spans 16 amino acids. The germline V and J ends were trimmed by 5 bases and 4 bases, with 17 bases remaining between them. The DNA of the CDR3 is TGTGCCAGCAGCCCAAGGCCGGGGGCGGGCACCGGGGAGCTGTTTTTT. Translated: CASSPRPGAGTGELFF.

This clone has a handful of counts. V gene TRBV30 combines with J gene TRBJ2-7; the D is unclear. CDR3 length: 13 amino acids. V was pared by 4 bases and J by 3 bases, with 13 bases between. Germline loops: CDR1 GTSNPN, CDR2 SVGIG (reference sequence). CDR3 sequence reads: CAWKRKDHYEQYF. CDR3 nucleotides: TGTGCCTGGAAGAGGAAGGACCACTACGAGCAGTACTTC.

The chain recombines TRBV30 with TRBJ1-2, with a possible D match to TRBD1 (6 bases). The CDR3 covers 16 residues. The germline V gene encodes CDR1 GTSNPN and CDR2 SVGIG (reference sequence). Trimming removed 5 bases from V and 0 bases from J, with 19 bases in between. CDR3 bases: TGTGCCTGGCTTTCTTTACAGGGTGAGACTAACTATGGCTACACCTTC. This gives the protein CAWLSLQGETNYGYTF.

The chain uses TRBV3-1 (or the pseudogene TRBV3-2) and TRBJ2-2; 8 nucleotides agree with TRBD1. Germline V gene data show CDR1 as LGHDT and CDR2 as YNNKEL (reference sequence). The V and J ends lost 10 bases and 0 bases, in that order; junction bases with no gene match: 4. The CDR3 has 14 amino acids. CDR3 sequence reads: CATGDRTNTGELFF. For the CDR3, the DNA is TGTGCCACCGGGGACAGGACGAACACCGGGGAGCTGTTTTTT.

The chain employs TRBV5-6 and TRBJ1-2; D gene uncertain. Between the trimmed V and J ends, which lost 3 bases and 1 base, there was a span of 13 bases. The germline V gene encodes CDR1 SGHDT and CDR2 YYEEEE. The CDR3 extends over 15 amino acids. In DNA form, the CDR3 reads TGTGCCAGCAGCTATGATACAACTTTTAACTATGGCTACACCTTC. Translation gives CASSYDTTFNYGYTF.

V and J are TRBV18 and TRBJ2-1; 9 nucleotides agree with TRBD2. Germline assignment: CDR1 KGHSH and CDR2 LQKENI. This CDR3 has 15 residues. Unmatched junction bases numbered 6, after V lost 5 bases and J lost 4 bases. The CDR3 coding sequence is TGTGCCAGCTCAGCAGGACTAGCGAGGTACAATGAGCAGTTCTTC. This codes for CASSAGLARYNEQFF.

V gene TRBV6-4 combines with J gene TRBJ1-2, with 12 bases fitting TRBD1. Germline CDR1 is MRHNA and CDR2 is SNTAGT. V lost 5 bases to trimming and J lost 7 bases; unmatched junction nucleotides: 5. The CDR3 has 14 amino acids. CDR3 region: CASSRDRGQGGYTF. CDR3 DNA: TGTGCCAGCAGTCGGGACAGGGGGCAAGGTGGCTACACCTTC.

Here the CDR3 reads CATSSQALAQPQHF. DNA for the CDR3: TGTGCCACCAGTTCACAGGCTTTAGCTCAGCCCCAGCATTTT. V and J are TRBV15 and TRBJ1-5; perhaps TRBD1 as D (5 bases). Germline CDR1 reads LNHNV; CDR2 reads YYDKDF (reference sequence). With 6 bases removed from V and 6 bases from J, the gap between germline ends came to 15 bases. The CDR3 length is 14 residues.

This sequence joins TRBV19 and TRBJ2-3; the match to TRBD2 covers 12 bases. The ends lost 1 base at V and 4 bases at J; junction bases unmatched: 6. This CDR3 has 17 residues. Germline CDR1 is LNHDA and CDR2 is SQIVND (reference sequence). The DNA of the CDR3 is TGTGCCAGTAGTATAGGTCCGACTAGCGGGAGAGCAGATACGCAGTATTTT. Translation gives CASSIGPTSGRADTQYF.

V gene TRBV6-5 combines with J gene TRBJ1-4; the match to TRBD1 covers 8 bases. J lost 4 bases, V lost 0 bases, and 4 bases had no gene match. The CDR3 runs 16 residues. Per germline, CDR1 MNHEY and CDR2 SVGAGI. CDR3 DNA: TGTGCCAGCAGTTACTCGCGGACAGGGATTAATGAAAAACTGTTTTTT. Translated, it gives CASSYSRTGINEKLFF.